Listed below are T cell receptor beta chains from one sample, sequenced in a study of T cell responses to AZD1222 COVID-19 vaccine. Generated by immunoSEQ multiplex PCR, the TCRdb table keeps only in-frame clones and is missing some. The sample lists 110,000 to 150,000 clones, 80% to 90% occurring once. The sample consisted of peripheral blood, taken on day 0 of AZD1222 vaccination. The origin of the receptors is an adult in good health. Each CDR3 is given with its conserved first and last residue. The order of the fields is J gene, V gene, CDR3 protein.

>TRBJ2-2|TRBV28
CASSLMWGSSGELFF
>TRBJ1-5|TRBV7-8
CASSGLGGPRVEPQHF
>TRBJ1-1|TRBV19
CASSINGYRGRRNSNTEAFF
>TRBJ2-2|TRBV5-4
CASSETGVATGELFF
>TRBJ1-6|TRBV28
CASSTVGQGLSPLHF
>TRBJ1-1|TRBV7-2
CASRLQENTEAFF
>TRBJ2-3|TRBV19
CASSPTRTSVVDTQYF
>TRBJ1-6|TRBV2
CASSEVLRRGNSPLHF
>TRBJ1-5|TRBV18
CASSPGQGGGQPQHF
>TRBJ2-3|TRBV24-1
CATRSVQDTQYF
>TRBJ1-1|TRBV5-1
CASSLAETGIRNTEAFF
>TRBJ2-3|TRBV5-1
CASSLERGGTDTQYF
>TRBJ2-3|TRBV9
CASSPTPTTDTQYF
>TRBJ1-1|TRBV11-2
CASSLGPGLNTEAFF
>TRBJ1-1|TRBV6-5
CASSINRVSEAFF
>TRBJ1-3|TRBV7-9
CASSLVAVGNTIYF
>TRBJ1-1|TRBV12-5
CASGLGGTTGNTEAFF
>TRBJ1-1|TRBV5-4
CASSSGRTEAFF
>TRBJ2-5|TRBV5-1
CASSLVSAKETQYF
>TRBJ1-1|TRBV19
CASSNNGEAFF
>TRBJ2-7|TRBV2
CASRPQVSYEQYF
>TRBJ1-2|TRBV7-6
CASSLEDSSIGYTF
>TRBJ1-2|TRBV6-6
CASSGRTEAYGYTF
>TRBJ2-2|TRBV5-1
CASSLFGGHTGELFF
>TRBJ2-2|TRBV7-3
CASSPFGLAGSNTGELFF
>TRBJ1-2|TRBV19
CASSTILAAGYGYTF
>TRBJ2-7|TRBV10-3
CAISQGDEGRSSYEQYF
>TRBJ1-5|TRBV5-6
CASSPGTGNQPQHF
>TRBJ1-6|TRBV5-8
CASSAGAPPNSPLHF
>TRBJ2-2|TRBV5-1
CASSLGSSGGHTGELFF
>TRBJ1-5|TRBV7-8
CASSLGDKGNQPQHF
>TRBJ1-4|TRBV5-8
CASSRGQLTNEKLFF
>TRBJ1-6|TRBV5-4
CASSSLEFRSSYNSPLHF
>TRBJ2-3|TRBV13
CASSLFDGSSTDTQYF
>TRBJ2-5|TRBV7-9
CASSFFRWLARGQETQYF
>TRBJ1-1|TRBV18
CASSPPVKPLMNTEAFF
>TRBJ1-6|TRBV27
CASSQTGWSSPLHF